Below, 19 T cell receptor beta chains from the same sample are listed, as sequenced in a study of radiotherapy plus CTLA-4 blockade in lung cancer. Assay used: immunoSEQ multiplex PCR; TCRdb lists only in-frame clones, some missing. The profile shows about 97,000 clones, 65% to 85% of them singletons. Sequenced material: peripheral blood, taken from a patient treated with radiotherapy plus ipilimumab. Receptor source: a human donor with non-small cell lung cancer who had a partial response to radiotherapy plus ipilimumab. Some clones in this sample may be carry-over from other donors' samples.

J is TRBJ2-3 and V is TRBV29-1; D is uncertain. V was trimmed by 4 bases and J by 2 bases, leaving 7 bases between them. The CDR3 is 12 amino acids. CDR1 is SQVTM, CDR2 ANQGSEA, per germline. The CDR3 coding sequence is TGCAGCGTTGTCCCTAACACAGATACGCAGTATTTT. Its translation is CSVVPNTDTQYF.

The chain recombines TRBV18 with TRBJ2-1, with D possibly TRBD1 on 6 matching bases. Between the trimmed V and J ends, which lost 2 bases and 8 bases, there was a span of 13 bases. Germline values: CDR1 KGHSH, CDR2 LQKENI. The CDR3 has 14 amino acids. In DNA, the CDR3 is TGTGCCAGCTCACCAAGCCCGGCAGGGGATGAGCAGTTCTTC. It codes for CASSPSPAGDEQFF.

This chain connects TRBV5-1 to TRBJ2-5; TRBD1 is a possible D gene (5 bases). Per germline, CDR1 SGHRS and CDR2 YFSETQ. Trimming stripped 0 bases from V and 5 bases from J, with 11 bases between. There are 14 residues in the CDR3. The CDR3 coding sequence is TGCGCCAGCAGCTTGGTACCAGGGTCGGAGACCCAGTACTTC. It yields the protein CASSLVPGSETQYF.

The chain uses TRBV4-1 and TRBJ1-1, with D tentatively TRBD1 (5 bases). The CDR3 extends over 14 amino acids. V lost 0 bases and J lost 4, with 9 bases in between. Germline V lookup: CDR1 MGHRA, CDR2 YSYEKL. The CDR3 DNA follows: TGCGCCAGCAGCCAAGACAGGGTCGGCACTGAAGCTTTCTTT. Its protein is CASSQDRVGTEAFF.

The DNA of the CDR3 is TGCGCCAGCAGTGAGTTCACCGGGACAGGGAACGCTAGTCCTTCACCCCTCCACTTT. Amino acid sequence: CASSEFTGTGNASPSPLHF. The rearrangement uses TRBV10-1 and TRBJ1-6; TRBD1 aligns across 9 bases. J was trimmed by 9 bases and V by 1 base; bases with no gene match: 16. CDR1 WNHNN and CDR2 SYGVQD come from the germline V gene (reference sequence). CDR3 size: 19 residues.

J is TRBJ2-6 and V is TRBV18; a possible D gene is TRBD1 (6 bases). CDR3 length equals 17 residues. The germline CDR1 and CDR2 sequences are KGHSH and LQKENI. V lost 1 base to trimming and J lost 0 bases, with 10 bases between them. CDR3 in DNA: TGTGCCAGCTCACCACAGGGACAAGGCTCTGGGGCCAACGTCCTGACTTTC. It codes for CASSPQGQGSGANVLTF.

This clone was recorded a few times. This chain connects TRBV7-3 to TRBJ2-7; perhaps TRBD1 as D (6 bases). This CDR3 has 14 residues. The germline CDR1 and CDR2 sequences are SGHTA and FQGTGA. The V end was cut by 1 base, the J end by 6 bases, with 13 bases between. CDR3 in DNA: TGTGCCAGCAGCTTAAACGCAGGGGAAGGCGAGCAGTACTTC. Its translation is CASSLNAGEGEQYF.

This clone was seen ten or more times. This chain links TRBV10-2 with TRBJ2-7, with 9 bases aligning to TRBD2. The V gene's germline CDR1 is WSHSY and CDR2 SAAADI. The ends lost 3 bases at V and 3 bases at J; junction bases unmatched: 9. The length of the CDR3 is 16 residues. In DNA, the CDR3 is TGCGCCAGCAGTGACGATAGGACTAGCGTTAACTACGAGCAGTACTTC. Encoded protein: CASSDDRTSVNYEQYF.

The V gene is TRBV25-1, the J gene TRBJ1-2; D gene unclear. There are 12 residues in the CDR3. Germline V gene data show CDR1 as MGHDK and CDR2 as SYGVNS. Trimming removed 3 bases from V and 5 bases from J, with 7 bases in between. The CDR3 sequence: CASSEPGYGYTF. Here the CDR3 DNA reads TGTGCCAGCAGTGAGCCCGGGTATGGCTACACCTTC.

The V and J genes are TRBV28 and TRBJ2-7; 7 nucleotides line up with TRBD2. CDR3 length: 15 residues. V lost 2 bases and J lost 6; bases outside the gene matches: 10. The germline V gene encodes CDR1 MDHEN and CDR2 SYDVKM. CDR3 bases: TGTGCCAGCAGTTTAAGCCCGGCAGGGAGGGGCGAGCAGTACTTC. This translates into CASSLSPAGRGEQYF. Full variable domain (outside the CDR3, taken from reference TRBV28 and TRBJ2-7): DVKVTQSSRYLVKRTGEKVFLECVQDMDHENMFWYRQDPGLGLRLIYFSYDVKMKEKGDIPEGYSVSREKKERFSLILESASTNQTSMYLCASSLSPAGRGEQYFGPGTRLTVT.

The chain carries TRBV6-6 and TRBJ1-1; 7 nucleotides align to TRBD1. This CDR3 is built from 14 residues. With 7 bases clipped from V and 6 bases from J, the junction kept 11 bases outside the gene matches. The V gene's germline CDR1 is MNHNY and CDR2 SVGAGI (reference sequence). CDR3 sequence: CASMKTGIIPEAFF. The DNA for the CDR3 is TGTGCCAGCATGAAGACAGGGATAATCCCTGAAGCTTTCTTT.

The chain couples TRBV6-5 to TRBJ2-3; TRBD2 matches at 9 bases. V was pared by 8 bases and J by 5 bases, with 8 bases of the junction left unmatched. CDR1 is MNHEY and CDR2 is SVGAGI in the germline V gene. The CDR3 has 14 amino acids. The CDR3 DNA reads TGTGCCAGCGGCGGGGGGGCTACGCAAGATACGCAGTATTTT. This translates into CASGGGATQDTQYF.

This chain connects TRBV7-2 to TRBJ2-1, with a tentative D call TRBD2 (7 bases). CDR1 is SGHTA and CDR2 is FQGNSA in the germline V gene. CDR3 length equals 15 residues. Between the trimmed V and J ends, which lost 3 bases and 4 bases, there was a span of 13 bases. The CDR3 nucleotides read TGTGCCAGCAGCTTGGAGGGGGGGGCTTACAATGAGCAGTTCTTC. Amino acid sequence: CASSLEGGAYNEQFF.

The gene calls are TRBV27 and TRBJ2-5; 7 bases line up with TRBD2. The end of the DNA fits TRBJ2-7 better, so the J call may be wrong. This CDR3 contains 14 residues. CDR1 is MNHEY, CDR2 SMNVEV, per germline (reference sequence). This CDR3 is CASSLRPGGYEQYF. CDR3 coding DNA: TGTGCCAGCAGTTTGCGCCCCGGGGGGTACGAGCAGTACTTC.

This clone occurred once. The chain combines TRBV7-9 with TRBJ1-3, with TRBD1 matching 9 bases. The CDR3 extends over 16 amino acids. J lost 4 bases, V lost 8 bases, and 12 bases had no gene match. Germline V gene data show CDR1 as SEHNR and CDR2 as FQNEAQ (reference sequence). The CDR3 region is CASLDRGALGGNTIYF. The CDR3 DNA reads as TGTGCCAGCCTGGACAGGGGCGCCTTGGGAGGAAACACCATATATTTT.

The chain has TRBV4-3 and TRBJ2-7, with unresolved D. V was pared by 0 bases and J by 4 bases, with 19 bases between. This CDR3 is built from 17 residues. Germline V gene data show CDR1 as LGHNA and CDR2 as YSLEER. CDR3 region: CASSQDYRRFNHYEQYF. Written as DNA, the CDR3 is TGCGCCAGCAGCCAAGATTATAGGCGGTTCAACCATTACGAGCAGTACTTC.

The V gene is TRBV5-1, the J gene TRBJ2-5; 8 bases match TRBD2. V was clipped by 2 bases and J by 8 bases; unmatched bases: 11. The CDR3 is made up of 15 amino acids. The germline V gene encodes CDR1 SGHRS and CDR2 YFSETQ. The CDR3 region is CASSLSGSAGLTQYF. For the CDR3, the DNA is TGCGCCAGCAGCTTAAGCGGGAGCGCAGGTTTAACCCAGTACTTC.

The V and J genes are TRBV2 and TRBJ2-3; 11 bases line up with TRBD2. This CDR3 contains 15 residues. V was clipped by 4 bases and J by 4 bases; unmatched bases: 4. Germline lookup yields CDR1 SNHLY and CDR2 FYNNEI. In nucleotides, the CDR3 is TGTGCCAGCAGTGTTGGTAGCGGGGGGGCAGATACGCAGTATTTT. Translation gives CASSVGSGGADTQYF.

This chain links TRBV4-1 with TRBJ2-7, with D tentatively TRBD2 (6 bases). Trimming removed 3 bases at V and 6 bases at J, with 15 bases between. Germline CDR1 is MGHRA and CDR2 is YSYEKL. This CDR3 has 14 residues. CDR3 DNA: TGCGCCAGCAGCCAGATACTTGGGGGAGGCGAGCAGTACTTC. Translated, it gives CASSQILGGGEQYF.